Detailed here is one T cell receptor (beta chain). The antigen is undetermined. TCRdb re-analysed the reads in MiXCR, keeping a single row per CDR3 protein. The sample has some 560,000 distinct CDR3 sequences, about 39% seen once. The V gene end was trimmed by 7 bases and the J gene end by 2 bases; junction bases not matched to a gene: 1. Germline V gene lookup returns CDR1 SNHLY and CDR2 FYNNEI. CDR3 length: 13 amino acids. This sample was included in a study of T cell repertoires in cytomegalovirus infection. Study-wide context: TCR beta signatures that were public indicated CMV infection and matching HLA type. Study results and caveats: Carriers of CMV and the relevant HLA type were discriminated by public TCR beta frequency.

The material was cultured PBMCs, obtained from culture after CMV antigen stimulation. This clonotype was obtained from a human donor in good health (CMV status not recorded). Some clones in this sample may be carry-over from other donors' samples. J is TRBJ1-3 and V is TRBV2, with TRBD1 identical over 8 bases. The CDR3 coding sequence is TGTGCCAGCAAGGGACAGGCTGGAAACACCATATATTTT. Protein product: CASKGQAGNTIYF.